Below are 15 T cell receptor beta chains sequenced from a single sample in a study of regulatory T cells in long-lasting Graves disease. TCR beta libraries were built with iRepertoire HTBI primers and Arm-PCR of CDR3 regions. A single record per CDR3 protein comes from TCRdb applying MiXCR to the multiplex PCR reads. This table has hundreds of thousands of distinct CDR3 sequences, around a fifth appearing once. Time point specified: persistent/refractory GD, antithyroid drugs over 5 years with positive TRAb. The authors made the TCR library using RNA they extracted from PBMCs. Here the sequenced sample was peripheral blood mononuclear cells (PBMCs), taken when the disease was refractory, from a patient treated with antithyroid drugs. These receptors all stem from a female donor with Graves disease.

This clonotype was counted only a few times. CDR3 residues: CASSQPGLEETQYF. Here the CDR3 DNA reads TGCGCCAGCAGCCAACCCGGCCTGGAGGAGACCCAGTACTTC. V usage is TRBV4-1 and J usage is TRBJ2-5; D is unresolved. Germline CDR1 MGHRA, CDR2 YSYEKL. Trimming shortened V by 2 bases and J by 5 bases, and 12 bases separated the two germline ends. The CDR3 has 14 amino acids.

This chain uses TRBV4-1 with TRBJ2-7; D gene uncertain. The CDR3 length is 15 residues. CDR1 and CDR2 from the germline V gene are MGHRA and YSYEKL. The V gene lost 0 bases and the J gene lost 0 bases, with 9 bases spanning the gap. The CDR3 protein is CASSQERYSSYEQYF. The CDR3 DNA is TGCGCCAGCAGCCAAGAGCGGTACAGCTCCTACGAGCAGTACTTC.

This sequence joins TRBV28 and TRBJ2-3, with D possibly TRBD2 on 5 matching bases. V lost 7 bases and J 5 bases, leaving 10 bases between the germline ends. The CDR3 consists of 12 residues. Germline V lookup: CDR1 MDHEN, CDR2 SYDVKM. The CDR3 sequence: CASKPDLDTQYF. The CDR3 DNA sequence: TGTGCCAGCAAACCGGACTTAGATACGCAGTATTTT.

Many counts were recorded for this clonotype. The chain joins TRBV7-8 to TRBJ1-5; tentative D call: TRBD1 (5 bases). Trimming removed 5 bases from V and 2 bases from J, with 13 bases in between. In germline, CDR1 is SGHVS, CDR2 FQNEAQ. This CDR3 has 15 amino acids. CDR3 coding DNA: TGTGCCAGCAGCCTTACCCGGGGGGGCAATCAGCCCCAGCATTTT. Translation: CASSLTRGGNQPQHF.

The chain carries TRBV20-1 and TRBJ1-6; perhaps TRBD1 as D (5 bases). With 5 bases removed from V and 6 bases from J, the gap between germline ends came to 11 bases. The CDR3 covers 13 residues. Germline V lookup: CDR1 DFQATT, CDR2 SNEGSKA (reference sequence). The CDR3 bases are TGCAGTGCTGGGGGATGGCGTAATTCACCCCTCCACTTT. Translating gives CSAGGWRNSPLHF.

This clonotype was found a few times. The CDR3 DNA follows: TGCGCCAGCAGCCTTCAGCGTAATGAAAAACTGTTTTTT. Translated, it gives CASSLQRNEKLFF. This chain joins TRBV4-1 and TRBJ1-4, with D hard to call. Germline lookup yields CDR1 MGHRA and CDR2 YSYEKL. This CDR3 comprises 13 residues. V lost 4 bases and J lost 4, with 7 bases in between.

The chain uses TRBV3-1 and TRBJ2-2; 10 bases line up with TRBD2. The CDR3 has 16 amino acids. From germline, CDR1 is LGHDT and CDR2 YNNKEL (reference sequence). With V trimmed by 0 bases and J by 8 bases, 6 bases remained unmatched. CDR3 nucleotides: TGTGCCAGCAGCCAAGATCTAGCGGGGGCCAGGGGGGAGCTGTTTTTT. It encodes CASSQDLAGARGELFF.

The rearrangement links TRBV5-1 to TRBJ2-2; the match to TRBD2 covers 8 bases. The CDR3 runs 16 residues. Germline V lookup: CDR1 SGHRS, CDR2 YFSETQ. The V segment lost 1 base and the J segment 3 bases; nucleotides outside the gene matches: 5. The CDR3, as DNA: TGCGCCAGCAGCTTGTGGGCTAGCGGGTACACCGGGGAGCTGTTTTTT. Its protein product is CASSLWASGYTGELFF.

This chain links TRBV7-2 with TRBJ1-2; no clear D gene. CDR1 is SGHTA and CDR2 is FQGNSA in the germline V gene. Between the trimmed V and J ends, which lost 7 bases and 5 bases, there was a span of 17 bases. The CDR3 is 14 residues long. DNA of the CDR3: TGTGCCAGCAACGGACGGACGAATTTGTATGGCTACACCTTC. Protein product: CASNGRTNLYGYTF.

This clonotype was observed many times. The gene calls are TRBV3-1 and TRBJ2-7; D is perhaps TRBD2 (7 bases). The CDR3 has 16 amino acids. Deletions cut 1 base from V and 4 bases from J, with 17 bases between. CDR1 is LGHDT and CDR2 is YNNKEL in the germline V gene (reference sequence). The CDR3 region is CASSQGAAGALYEQYF. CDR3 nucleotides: TGTGCCAGCAGCCAAGGGGCGGCGGGGGCATTGTACGAGCAGTACTTC.

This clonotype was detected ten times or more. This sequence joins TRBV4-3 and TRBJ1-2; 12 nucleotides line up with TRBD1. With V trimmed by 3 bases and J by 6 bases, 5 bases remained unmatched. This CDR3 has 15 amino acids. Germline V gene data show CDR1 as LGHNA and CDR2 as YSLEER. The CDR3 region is CASSHGTGGRDGYTF. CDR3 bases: TGCGCCAGCAGCCACGGGACAGGGGGCCGAGATGGCTACACCTTC.

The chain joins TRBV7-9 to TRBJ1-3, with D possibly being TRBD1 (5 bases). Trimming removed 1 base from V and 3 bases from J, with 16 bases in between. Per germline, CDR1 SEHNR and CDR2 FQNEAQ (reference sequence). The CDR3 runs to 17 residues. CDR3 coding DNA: TGTGCCAGCAGCTTAGGGAGACTGGCAGGGAGTGGAAACACCATATATTTT. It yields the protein CASSLGRLAGSGNTIYF.

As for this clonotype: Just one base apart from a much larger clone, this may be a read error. As DNA, the CDR3 is TGTGCCAGCAGCTTAGCGGGGGGTGGACATCGGGGAGCTTTCTTT. Protein product: CASSLAGGGHRGAFF. The chain recombines TRBV7-9 with TRBJ1-1; D perhaps matches TRBD1 (5 bases). The CDR3 is 15 residues long. Trimming removed 0 bases at V and 10 bases at J, with 18 bases between. Germline V lookup: CDR1 SEHNR, CDR2 FQNEAQ (reference sequence).

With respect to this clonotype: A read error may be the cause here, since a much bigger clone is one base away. The CDR3 sequence is CASSLGHGSQETQYF. CDR3 DNA sequence: TGTGCCAGCAGCTTAGGTCACGGGTCCCAAGAGACCCAGTACTTC. This chain uses TRBV7-6 with TRBJ2-5; no clear D. The germline V gene has CDR1 SGHVS and CDR2 FNYEAQ. Trimming took 1 base from V and 1 from J, leaving 10 bases between them. There are 15 residues in the CDR3.

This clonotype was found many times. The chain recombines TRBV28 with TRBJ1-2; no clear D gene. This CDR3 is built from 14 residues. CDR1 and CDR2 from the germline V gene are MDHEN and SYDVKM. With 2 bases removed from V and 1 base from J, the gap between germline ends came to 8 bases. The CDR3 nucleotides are TGTGCCAGCAGTTTACAGCACTATAACTATGGCTACACCTTC. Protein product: CASSLQHYNYGYTF.